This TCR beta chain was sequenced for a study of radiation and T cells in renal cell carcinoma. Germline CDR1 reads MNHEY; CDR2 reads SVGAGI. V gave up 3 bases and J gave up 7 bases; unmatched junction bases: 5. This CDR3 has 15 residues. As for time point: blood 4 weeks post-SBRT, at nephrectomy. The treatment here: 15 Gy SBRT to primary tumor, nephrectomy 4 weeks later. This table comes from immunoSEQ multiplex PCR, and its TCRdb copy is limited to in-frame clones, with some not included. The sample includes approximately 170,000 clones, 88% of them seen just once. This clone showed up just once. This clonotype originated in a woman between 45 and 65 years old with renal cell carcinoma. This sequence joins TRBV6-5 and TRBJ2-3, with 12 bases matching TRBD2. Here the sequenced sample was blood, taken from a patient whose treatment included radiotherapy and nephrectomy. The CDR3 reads CASSYPSGGVYTQYF. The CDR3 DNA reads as TGTGCCAGCAGTTATCCTAGCGGGGGGGTTTATACGCAGTATTTT.